This T cell receptor beta chain comes out of a study of long-term antiretroviral therapy in people with HIV. Study-wide findings and caveats: Against controls, HIV repertoires showed narrower ranges of CDR3 length.

Survey-level immunoSEQ v3.0 assays were run. Produced via immunoSEQ multiplex PCR; TCRdb's table is partial and in-frame only. The repertoire holds fewer than 30,000 clones, with roughly 88% as singletons. Concerning this clone itself: What it binds is unknown.

This CDR3 region has 15 residues. Trimming left V 2 bases short and J 5 bases short, with 16 bases between. Germline V gene lookup returns CDR1 SGHNT and CDR2 YENEEA. This receptor was obtained from a man aged 30 to 39 with HIV. The chain joins TRBV11-3 to TRBJ2-7; TRBD1 is a possible D gene (6 bases). The specimen was unsorted PBMCs, collected about 4.3 years after starting antiretroviral therapy. The CDR3 protein is CASSLSLQGPNEQYF. CDR3 sequence (DNA): TGTGCCAGCAGCTTAAGTTTACAGGGCCCCAACGAGCAGTACTTC. The entire variable domain, with the rest obtained from reference TRBV11-3 and TRBJ2-7, is as follows: EAGVVQSPRYKIIEKKQPVAFWCNPISGHNTLYWYLQNLGQGPELLIRYENEEAVDDSQLPKDRFSAERLKGVDSTLKIQPAELGDSAVYLCASSLSLQGPNEQYFGPGTRLTVT.